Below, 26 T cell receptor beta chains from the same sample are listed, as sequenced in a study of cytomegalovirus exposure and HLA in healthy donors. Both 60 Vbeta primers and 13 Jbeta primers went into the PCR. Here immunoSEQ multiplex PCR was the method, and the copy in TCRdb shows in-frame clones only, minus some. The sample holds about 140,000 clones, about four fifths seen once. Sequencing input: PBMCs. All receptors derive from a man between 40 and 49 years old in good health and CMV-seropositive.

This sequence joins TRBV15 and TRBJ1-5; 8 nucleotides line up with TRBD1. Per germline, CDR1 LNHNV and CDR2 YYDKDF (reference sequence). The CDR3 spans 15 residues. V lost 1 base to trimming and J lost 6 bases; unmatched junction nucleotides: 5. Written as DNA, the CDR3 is TGTGCCACCAGCAGAGGTGGGACAGGCGCTCAGCCCCAGCATTTT. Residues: CATSRGGTGAQPQHF.

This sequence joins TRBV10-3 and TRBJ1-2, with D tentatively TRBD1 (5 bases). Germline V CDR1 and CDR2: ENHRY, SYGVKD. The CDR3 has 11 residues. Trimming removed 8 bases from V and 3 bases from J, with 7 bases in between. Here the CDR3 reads CAISGDYGYTF. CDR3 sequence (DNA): TGTGCCATCTCGGGGGACTATGGCTACACCTTC.

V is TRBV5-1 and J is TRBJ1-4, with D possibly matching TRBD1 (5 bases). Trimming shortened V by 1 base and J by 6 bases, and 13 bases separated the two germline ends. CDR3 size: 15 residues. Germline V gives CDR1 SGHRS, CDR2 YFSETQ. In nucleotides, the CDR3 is TGCGCCAGCAGCTTGTGGGGCAGACAAGATGAAAAACTGTTTTTT. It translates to CASSLWGRQDEKLFF.

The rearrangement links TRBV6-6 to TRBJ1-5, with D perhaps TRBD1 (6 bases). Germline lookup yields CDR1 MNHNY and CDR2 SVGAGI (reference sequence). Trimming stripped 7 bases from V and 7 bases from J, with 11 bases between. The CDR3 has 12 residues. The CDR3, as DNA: TGTGCCAGCAAGGACAGTGGCCAGCCCCAGCATTTT. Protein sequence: CASKDSGQPQHF.

CDR3 coding DNA: TGCGCCAGCAGCAGTATAACAGGGGTTAACACTGAAGCTTTCTTT. This codes for CASSSITGVNTEAFF. V and J are TRBV5-1 and TRBJ1-1, with 7 positions matching TRBD1. The germline gives CDR1 SGHRS, CDR2 YFSETQ. The V segment lost 4 bases and the J segment 2 bases; nucleotides outside the gene matches: 8. The CDR3 has 15 residues.

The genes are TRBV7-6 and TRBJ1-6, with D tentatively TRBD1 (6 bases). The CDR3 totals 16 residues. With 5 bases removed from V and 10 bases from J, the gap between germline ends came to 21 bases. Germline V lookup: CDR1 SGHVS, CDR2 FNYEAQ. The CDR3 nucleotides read TGTGCCAGCAGCCTAAACAGGGAACGGCTTGGATCACCCCTCCACTTT. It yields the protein CASSLNRERLGSPLHF.

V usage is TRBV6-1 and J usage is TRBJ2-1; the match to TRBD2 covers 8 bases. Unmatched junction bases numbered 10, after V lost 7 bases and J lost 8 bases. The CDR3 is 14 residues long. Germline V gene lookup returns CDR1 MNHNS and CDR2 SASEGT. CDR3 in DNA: TGTGCCAGCATCAGGGGACTAGGGATGGATGAGCAGTTCTTC. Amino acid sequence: CASIRGLGMDEQFF.

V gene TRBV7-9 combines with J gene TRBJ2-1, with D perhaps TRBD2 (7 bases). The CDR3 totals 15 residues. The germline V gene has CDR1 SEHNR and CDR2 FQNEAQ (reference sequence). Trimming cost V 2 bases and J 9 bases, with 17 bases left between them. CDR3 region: CASSLSSGGPAEQFF. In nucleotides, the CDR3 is TGTGCCAGCAGCTTAAGCTCCGGGGGGCCTGCTGAGCAGTTCTTC.

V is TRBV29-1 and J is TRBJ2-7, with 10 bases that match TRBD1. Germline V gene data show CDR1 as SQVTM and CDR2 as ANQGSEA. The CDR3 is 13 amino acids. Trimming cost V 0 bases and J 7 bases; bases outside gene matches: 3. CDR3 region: CSVEDGQGGEQYF. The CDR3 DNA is TGCAGCGTTGAAGATGGACAGGGGGGGGAGCAGTACTTC.

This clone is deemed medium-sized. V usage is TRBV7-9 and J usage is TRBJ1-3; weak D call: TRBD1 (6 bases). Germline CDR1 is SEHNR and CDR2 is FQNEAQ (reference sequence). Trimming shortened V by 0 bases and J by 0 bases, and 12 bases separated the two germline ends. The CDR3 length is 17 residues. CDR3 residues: CASSLAGQTSSGNTIYF. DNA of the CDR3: TGTGCCAGCAGCTTAGCAGGACAGACCTCCTCTGGAAACACCATATATTTT.

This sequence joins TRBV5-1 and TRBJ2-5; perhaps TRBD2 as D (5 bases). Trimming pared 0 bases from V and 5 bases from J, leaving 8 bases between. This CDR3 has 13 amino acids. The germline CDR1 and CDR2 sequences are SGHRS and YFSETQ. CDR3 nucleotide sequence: TGCGCCAGCAGCTTGGGCTGGGAGGAGACCCAGTACTTC. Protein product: CASSLGWEETQYF.

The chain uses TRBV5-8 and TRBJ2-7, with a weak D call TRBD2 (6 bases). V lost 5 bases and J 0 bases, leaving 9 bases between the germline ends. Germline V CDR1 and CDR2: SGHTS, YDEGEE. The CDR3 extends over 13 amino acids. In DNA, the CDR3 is TGTGCCAGCAGGGACGGGAGCTCCTACGAGCAGTACTTC. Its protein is CASRDGSSYEQYF.

CDR3 sequence (DNA): TGTGCCAGCAGTTTAAGGGACAGTCTTTACGAGCAGTACTTC. It specifies CASSLRDSLYEQYF. This chain joins TRBV27 and TRBJ2-7; 7 bases are a match to TRBD1. Germline-derived CDR1 and CDR2 are MNHEY and SMNVEV (reference sequence). The V gene end was trimmed by 2 bases and the J gene end by 4 bases; junction bases not matched to a gene: 5. CDR3 size: 14 residues.

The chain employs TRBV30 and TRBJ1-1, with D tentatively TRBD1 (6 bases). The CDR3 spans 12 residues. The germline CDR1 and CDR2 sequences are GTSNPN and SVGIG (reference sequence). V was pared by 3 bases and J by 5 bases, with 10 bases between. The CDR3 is CAWSGGRTEAFF. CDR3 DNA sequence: TGTGCCTGGAGCGGGGGGCGAACTGAAGCTTTCTTT.

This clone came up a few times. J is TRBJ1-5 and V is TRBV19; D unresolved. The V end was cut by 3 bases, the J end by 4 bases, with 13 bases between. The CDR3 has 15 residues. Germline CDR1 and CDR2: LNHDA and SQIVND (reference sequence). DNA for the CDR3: TGTGCCAGTAGTATTGGAGGACCCGGTAATCAGCCCCAGCATTTT. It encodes CASSIGGPGNQPQHF.

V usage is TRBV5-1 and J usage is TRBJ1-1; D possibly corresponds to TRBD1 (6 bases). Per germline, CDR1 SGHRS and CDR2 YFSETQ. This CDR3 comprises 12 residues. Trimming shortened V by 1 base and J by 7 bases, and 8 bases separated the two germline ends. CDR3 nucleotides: TGCGCCAGCAGCTTGACAGGGAGTGAAGCTTTCTTT. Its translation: CASSLTGSEAFF.

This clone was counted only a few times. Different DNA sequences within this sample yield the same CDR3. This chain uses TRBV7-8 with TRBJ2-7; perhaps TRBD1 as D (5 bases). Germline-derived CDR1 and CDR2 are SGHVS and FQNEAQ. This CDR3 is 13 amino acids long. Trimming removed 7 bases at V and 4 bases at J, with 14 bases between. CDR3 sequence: CASKLGPAYEQYF. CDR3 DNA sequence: TGTGCCAGCAAGTTGGGGCCGGCATACGAGCAGTACTTC.

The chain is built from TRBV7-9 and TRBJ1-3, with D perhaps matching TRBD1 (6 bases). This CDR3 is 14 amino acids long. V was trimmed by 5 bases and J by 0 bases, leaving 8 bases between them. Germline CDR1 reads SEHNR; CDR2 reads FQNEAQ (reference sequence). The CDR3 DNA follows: TGTGCCAGCAGCCCACAGGGCTCTGGAAACACCATATATTTT. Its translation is CASSPQGSGNTIYF.

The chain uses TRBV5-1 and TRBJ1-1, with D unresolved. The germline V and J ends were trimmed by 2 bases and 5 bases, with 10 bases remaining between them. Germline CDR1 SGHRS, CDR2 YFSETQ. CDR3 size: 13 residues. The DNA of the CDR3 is TGCGCCAGCAGCTTATTGGGAGGAACTGAAGCTTTCTTT. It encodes CASSLLGGTEAFF.

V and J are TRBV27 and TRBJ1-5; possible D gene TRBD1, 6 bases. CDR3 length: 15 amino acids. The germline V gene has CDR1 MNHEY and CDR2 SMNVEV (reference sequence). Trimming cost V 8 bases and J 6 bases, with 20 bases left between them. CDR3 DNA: TGTGCCAGCCGTGGGGGGGGGCGGTATCCTCAGCCCCAGCATTTT. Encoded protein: CASRGGGRYPQPQHF.

The DNA of the CDR3 is TGTGCCAGTAGTCCATTCCAGGGGAATCCCTCCTACAATGAGCAGTTCTTC. It translates to CASSPFQGNPSYNEQFF. The chain has TRBV19 and TRBJ2-1, with D possibly matching TRBD1 (6 bases). The CDR3 consists of 17 residues. The germline V gene encodes CDR1 LNHDA and CDR2 SQIVND (reference sequence). The V gene lost 5 bases and the J gene lost 0 bases, with 17 bases spanning the gap.

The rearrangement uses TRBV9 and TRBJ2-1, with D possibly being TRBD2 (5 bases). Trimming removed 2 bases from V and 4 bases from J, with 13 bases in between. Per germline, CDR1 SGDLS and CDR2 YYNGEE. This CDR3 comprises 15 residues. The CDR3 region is CASSVRLAEYNEQFF. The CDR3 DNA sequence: TGTGCCAGCAGCGTTCGGCTAGCAGAATACAATGAGCAGTTCTTC.

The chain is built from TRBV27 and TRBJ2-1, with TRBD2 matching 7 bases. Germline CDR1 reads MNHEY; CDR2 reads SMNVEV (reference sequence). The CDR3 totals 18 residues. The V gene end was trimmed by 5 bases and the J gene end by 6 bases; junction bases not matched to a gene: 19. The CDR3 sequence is CASSARGRGYTPGNEQFF. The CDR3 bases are TGTGCCAGCAGTGCCCGTGGGAGGGGCTATACCCCGGGCAATGAGCAGTTCTTC.

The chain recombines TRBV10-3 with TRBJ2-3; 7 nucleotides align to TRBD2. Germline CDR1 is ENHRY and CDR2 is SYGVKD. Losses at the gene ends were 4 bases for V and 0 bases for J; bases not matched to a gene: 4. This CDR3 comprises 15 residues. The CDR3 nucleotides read TGTGCCATCAGTGTCGGGACTACTAGCACAGATACGCAGTATTTT. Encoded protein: CAISVGTTSTDTQYF.

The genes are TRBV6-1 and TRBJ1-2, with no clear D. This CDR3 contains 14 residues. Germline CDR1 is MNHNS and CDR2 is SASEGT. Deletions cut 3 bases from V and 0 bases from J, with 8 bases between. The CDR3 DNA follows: TGTGCCAGCAGTGAGCGAGATTCTAACTATGGCTACACCTTC. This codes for CASSERDSNYGYTF.

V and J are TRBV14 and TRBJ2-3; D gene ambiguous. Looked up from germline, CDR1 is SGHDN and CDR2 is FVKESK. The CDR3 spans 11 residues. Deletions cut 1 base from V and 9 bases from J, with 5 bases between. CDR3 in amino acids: CASSQGATQYF. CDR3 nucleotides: TGTGCCAGCAGCCAAGGAGCCACGCAGTATTTT.